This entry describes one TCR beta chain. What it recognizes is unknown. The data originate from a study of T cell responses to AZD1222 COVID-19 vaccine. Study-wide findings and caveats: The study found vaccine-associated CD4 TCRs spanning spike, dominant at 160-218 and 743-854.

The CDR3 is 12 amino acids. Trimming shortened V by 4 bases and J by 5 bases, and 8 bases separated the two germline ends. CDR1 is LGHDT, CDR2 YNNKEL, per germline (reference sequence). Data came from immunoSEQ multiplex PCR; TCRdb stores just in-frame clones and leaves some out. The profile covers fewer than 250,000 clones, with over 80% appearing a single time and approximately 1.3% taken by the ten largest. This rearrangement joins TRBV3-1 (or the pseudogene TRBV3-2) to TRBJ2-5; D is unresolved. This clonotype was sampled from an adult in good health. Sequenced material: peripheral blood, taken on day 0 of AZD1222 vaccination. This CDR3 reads CASSLATETQYF. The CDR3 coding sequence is TGTGCCAGCAGCCTAGCTACGGAGACCCAGTACTTC.